This TCR beta chain appears in the sequencing data of a study of cytomegalovirus exposure and HLA in healthy donors. Study overall: A data release that came early held some 84 million unique TCRs from HLA-typed donors. Findings of the study overall: It was shown in a later analysis that HLA-associated TCR beta chains were more clonally expanded than other, equally common chains. In a later analysis, across HLA loci, associated TCR counts were highest for DRB1, lowest for HLA-C. It was reportedly the case that the classifier diagnosed cytomegalovirus status with high specificity and sensitivity.

The CDR3 extends over 14 amino acids. Germline V gene data show CDR1 as SGHVS and CDR2 as FQNEAQ. With V trimmed by 5 bases and J by 3 bases, 5 bases remained unmatched. Turning to this clone: Its antigen is as yet unknown.

PCR used 60 Vbeta primers and 13 Jbeta primers. Libraries were prepared by immunoSEQ multiplex PCR; TCRdb keeps only in-frame clonotypes and omits some of them. The table records around 130,000 clones, over 75% of them present only once. This receptor was obtained from a man younger than 30 in good health and CMV-seropositive. The sequenced material came from PBMCs. V gene TRBV7-8 combines with J gene TRBJ1-1; 8 bases match TRBD1. The CDR3 spells CASSNTGGDTEAFF. In DNA, the CDR3 is TGTGCCAGCAGCAATACAGGGGGAGACACTGAAGCTTTCTTT. Complete variable domain (other parts from reference TRBV7-8 and TRBJ1-1): GAGVSQSPRYKVAKRGQDVALRCDPISGHVSLFWYQQALGQGPEFLTYFQNEAQLDKSGLPSDRFFAERPEGSVSTLKIQRTQQEDSAVYLCASSNTGGDTEAFFGQGTRLTVV.